This T cell receptor (beta chain) was found in a study of beta chain features in type 1 diabetes. Study as a whole: On cell yields, gender and age, patients and healthy donors were similar. Study-level results: VDJ junctions from patients with type 1 diabetes contained fewer insertions and more deletions. TCRB CDR3 length was moderately but significantly reduced in all four CD4+ subsets of Type 1 diabetes patients. Naive, central memory and Treg TCRB repertoires appeared more alike in patients than in healthy donors.

Reverse transcription of all isolated RNA meant that expressed TCRB transcripts were sequenced. Sequencing used immunoSEQ multiplex PCR; TCRdb keeps in-frame clones, though not all of them. The repertoire holds 150,000 to 200,000 clones, with approximately 9.9% as singletons. This clone was seen a few times. Its antigen is not known. Sequencing used central memory CD4+ T cells from blood. The source of this sequence is a woman between 18 and 29 years old in good health.

CDR3 bases: TGTGCCAGCTCATCAACAGGGGGCTATAACAATCAGCCCCAGCATTTT. It codes for CASSSTGGYNNQPQHF. This chain links TRBV18 with TRBJ1-5; 9 positions match TRBD1. V dropped 5 bases and J dropped 3; count of bases not matched to a gene: 8. In germline, CDR1 is KGHSH, CDR2 LQKENI. The CDR3 consists of 16 residues.